This record looks at one TCR beta chain sequence and its context. These data originate in a study of blood T cell repertoires in COVID-19. V dropped 3 bases and J dropped 5 bases, with 10 bases sitting between them. The CDR3 runs to 14 residues. Germline CDR1 is MDHEN and CDR2 is SYDVKM. TCRdb keeps only in-frame clones here, not all; method: immunoSEQ multiplex PCR. The sample includes about 140,000 clones, approximately 80% of them seen just once. Sequencing was carried out using peripheral blood. The sequence came from a man aged 55 to 70 who had recovered from COVID-19. The rearrangement joins TRBV28 to TRBJ1-4; the D is unclear. The DNA for the CDR3 is TGTGCCAGCAGTTTGTATGGAGGGAATGAAAAACTGTTTTTT. Amino acid sequence: CASSLYGGNEKLFF.